The entry below describes one TCR beta chain. Its specificity is not known. The data are from a study of OX40 agonist ivuxolimab in advanced cancers. Study as a whole: Patients received intravenous ivuxolimab every 2 weeks at 0.01 to 10 mg/kg. Study outcomes and limitations: CD8+ T cells (on average) carried more expanded clones than CD4+ T cells.

Germline CDR1 is SGHVS and CDR2 is FQNEAQ. The length of the CDR3 is 14 residues. Trimming removed 2 bases at V and 4 bases at J, with 11 bases between. The data were produced by immunoSEQ multiplex PCR, yet TCRdb's version contains in-frame clones alone and is incomplete. The sample has about 63,000 clones, roughly four fifths seen once; the top ten hold more than 1.5%. The genes are TRBV7-8 and TRBJ1-2, with a possible D match to TRBD1 (5 bases). This receptor was obtained from an adult with an advanced solid tumor such as melanoma, head and neck, liver or kidney cancer. The sequencing used CD4+ or CD8+ T cells sorted from blood, collected in a trial of the OX40 agonist ivuxolimab. Written as DNA, the CDR3 is TGTGCCAGCAGCTTATGGGACTTTACCTATGGCTACACCTTC. Amino acid sequence: CASSLWDFTYGYTF.